This TCR beta chain was identified in a study of blood T cells in healthy people across ages. The use of a sample-barcoded 5' primer and a J-beta primer mix characterized a second PCR of roughly 6 to 11 cycles. TCRdb itself ran the 5' RACE reads through MiXCR, one entry per CDR3 protein. The repertoire has hundreds of thousands of distinct CDR3 sequences, approximately 21% of them found once; the top ten carry approximately 3.6%. This clonotype was counted a few times. Germline assignment: CDR1 ENHRY and CDR2 SYGVKD. Unmatched junction bases numbered 7, after V lost 0 bases and J lost 6 bases. The CDR3 spans 16 residues.

The chain is built from TRBV10-3 and TRBJ2-2, with 7 nucleotides matching TRBD2. The sample consisted of blood. This TCR was sampled from a man between 65 and 80 years old in good health. In DNA, the CDR3 is TGTGCCATCAGTGAGTCGGCTAGCGGAGGTCCCGGGGAGCTGTTTTTT. Its protein product is CAISESASGGPGELFF.